The 26 T cell receptor beta chains below come from one sample, sequenced in a study of cytomegalovirus exposure and HLA in healthy donors. Use of 60 Vbeta and 13 Jbeta primers characterized the PCR. The table came from immunoSEQ multiplex PCR; TCRdb's copy has only in-frame clones and leaves some out. The sample comprises some 150,000 clones, around 86% of which are singletons, and 2.9% rests with the top ten. Sequenced: PBMCs. Source of these receptors: a young woman in good health and CMV-seronegative.

This chain joins TRBV15 and TRBJ2-7, with D maybe TRBD1 (7 bases). Trimming took off 1 base at V and 5 bases at J, with 9 bases between the two ends. Germline values: CDR1 LNHNV, CDR2 YYDKDF (reference sequence). This CDR3 contains 13 residues. CDR3 bases: TGTGCCACCAGCAGAGGCGGGACAGACGAGCAGTACTTC. Its protein product is CATSRGGTDEQYF.

The CDR3 region is CASSFGHSYEQYF. CDR3 in DNA: TGTGCCAGCAGCTTTGGTCACAGCTACGAGCAGTACTTC. The gene calls are TRBV11-2 and TRBJ2-7, with D unresolved. V lost 3 bases, J lost 3 bases, and 9 bases lay in between. The CDR3 consists of 13 residues. In germline, CDR1 is SGHAT, CDR2 FQNNGV.

The chain uses TRBV6-5 and TRBJ1-4; tentative D call: TRBD1 (5 bases). V was shortened by 6 bases and J by 8 bases, with 19 bases between the two germline ends. CDR3 length: 15 residues. Germline V gene lookup returns CDR1 MNHEY and CDR2 SVGAGI. CDR3 bases: TGTGCCAGCAGAACGAGGCGGGACGGCGTAGAAAAACTGTTTTTT. This encodes CASRTRRDGVEKLFF.

The rearrangement links TRBV7-9 to TRBJ1-2; 7 bases map to TRBD1. The CDR3 is made up of 14 amino acids. The junction had 8 bases not matched to a gene; V was cut back by 5 bases and J by 5 bases. Looked up from germline, CDR1 is SEHNR and CDR2 is FQNEAQ (reference sequence). Here the CDR3 reads CASSPFEGAYGYTF. The CDR3 nucleotides are TGTGCCAGCAGCCCCTTTGAGGGGGCATATGGCTACACCTTC.

In its sample, this clone was seen a few times. The chain links TRBV11-2 to TRBJ2-5, with TRBD1 identical over 7 bases. The last part of the DNA fits TRBJ2-7 better; the J call may be wrong. The germline V gene encodes CDR1 SGHAT and CDR2 FQNNGV. The CDR3 loop spans 15 amino acids. The CDR3 sequence is CASSSSGTVSYEQYF. The DNA of the CDR3 is TGTGCCAGCAGCAGCTCCGGGACAGTCTCCTACGAGCAGTACTTC.

The CDR3 sequence: CASSPGVNTGELFF. DNA of the CDR3: TGTGCCAGCAGTCCGGGGGTGAACACCGGGGAGCTGTTTTTT. This rearrangement joins TRBV9 to TRBJ2-2; possible D gene TRBD2, 6 bases. The CDR3 has 14 amino acids. Germline lookup yields CDR1 SGDLS and CDR2 YYNGEE. Trimming removed 5 bases from V and 1 base from J, with 9 bases in between.

The chain recombines TRBV6-1 with TRBJ1-2; no reliable D call. Trimming took off 5 bases at V and 8 bases at J, with 12 bases between the two ends. This CDR3 comprises 12 residues. Germline assignment: CDR1 MNHNS and CDR2 SASEGT. The CDR3 DNA reads TGTGCCAGCAGTTCCCTAAGTTGGGGCTACACCTTC. Encoded protein: CASSSLSWGYTF.

This clone appeared a few times. The chain carries TRBV7-2 and TRBJ2-7; D perhaps matches TRBD1 (7 bases). Germline-derived CDR1 and CDR2 are SGHTA and FQGNSA. V dropped 0 bases and J dropped 5 bases, with 11 bases sitting between them. This CDR3 comprises 14 residues. The CDR3 sequence: CASSLARGQNEQYF. CDR3 sequence (DNA): TGTGCCAGCAGCTTAGCGCGGGGACAGAACGAGCAGTACTTC. Full variable domain (remainder filled in from reference TRBV7-2 and TRBJ2-7): GAGVSQSPSNKVTEKGKDVELRCDPISGHTALYWYRQSLGQGLEFLIYFQGNSAPDKSGLPSDRFSAERTGGSVSTLTIQRTQQEDSAVYLCASSLARGQNEQYFGPGTRLTVT.

The rearrangement joins TRBV9 to TRBJ2-7; D is possibly TRBD1 (6 bases). CDR3 length: 15 residues. Germline V gives CDR1 SGDLS, CDR2 YYNGEE. The ends were cut back, 0 bases at V and 3 bases at J, with 13 bases in the middle. CDR3 DNA: TGTGCCAGCAGCGTAGGGCAGGGGCGAAACTACGAGCAGTACTTC. Amino acids: CASSVGQGRNYEQYF.

The J gene is TRBJ1-3, the V gene TRBV7-9, with no clear D. The germline CDR1 and CDR2 sequences are SEHNR and FQNEAQ (reference sequence). Trimming pared 5 bases from V and 0 bases from J, leaving 11 bases between. The length of the CDR3 is 15 residues. The CDR3 reads CASSPSLFSGNTIYF. CDR3 nucleotides: TGTGCCAGCAGCCCTTCACTCTTCTCTGGAAACACCATATATTTT.

The chain combines TRBV9 with TRBJ2-3; tentatively, D is TRBD1 (6 bases). Between the trimmed V and J ends, which lost 3 bases and 7 bases, there was a span of 9 bases. The germline gives CDR1 SGDLS, CDR2 YYNGEE. The length of the CDR3 is 12 residues. The CDR3 protein is CASSADSHTQYF. CDR3 nucleotides: TGTGCCAGCAGCGCGGACAGCCATACGCAGTATTTT.

The chain employs TRBV19 and TRBJ2-3, with D tentatively TRBD2 (6 bases). V gave up 3 bases and J gave up 0 bases, with 7 bases separating them. The germline gives CDR1 LNHDA, CDR2 SQIVND (reference sequence). The CDR3 loop spans 14 amino acids. CDR3 amino acids: CASSMGTSTDTQYF. CDR3 bases: TGTGCCAGTAGTATGGGGACTAGCACAGATACGCAGTATTTT. Variable domain in full (rest from reference TRBV19 and TRBJ2-3): DGGITQSPKYLFRKEGQNVTLSCEQNLNHDAMYWYRQDPGQGLRLIYYSQIVNDFQKGDIAEGYSVSREKKESFPLTVTSAQKNPTAFYLCASSMGTSTDTQYFGPGTRLTVL.

The chain employs TRBV10-3 and TRBJ1-1; 8 positions match TRBD1. The CDR3 loop spans 14 amino acids. V gave up 6 bases and J gave up 1 base; unmatched junction bases: 4. Germline values: CDR1 ENHRY, CDR2 SYGVKD. The CDR3 DNA sequence: TGTGCCATCAGGGACAGGGAAGGGAACACTGAAGCTTTCTTT. As protein: CAIRDREGNTEAFF.

The rearrangement links TRBV5-1 to TRBJ2-7; 8 bases match TRBD1. Trimming at V came to 3 bases and at J to 4 bases, leaving 6 bases not matched to a gene. The CDR3 contains 14 residues. Looked up from germline, CDR1 is SGHRS and CDR2 is YFSETQ. Here the CDR3 reads CASSSGQATYEQYF. CDR3 DNA: TGCGCCAGCAGCTCGGGACAGGCTACTTACGAGCAGTACTTC.

The chain uses TRBV11-2 and TRBJ2-3; 9 nucleotides line up with TRBD1. The CDR3 loop spans 17 amino acids. Losses at the gene ends were 1 base for V and 6 bases for J; bases not matched to a gene: 11. Germline CDR1 reads SGHAT; CDR2 reads FQNNGV. The CDR3 is CASSLGGAGQGADTQYF. For the CDR3, the DNA is TGTGCCAGCAGCTTAGGAGGTGCGGGACAGGGTGCTGATACGCAGTATTTT.

The V gene is TRBV9, the J gene TRBJ2-7, with 8 bases identical to TRBD2. V trimming: 0 bases; J trimming: 2 bases; junction bases outside the gene matches: 4. CDR1 SGDLS and CDR2 YYNGEE come from the germline V gene. The CDR3 totals 15 residues. CDR3 region: CASSVEAGDPYEQYF. The CDR3 nucleotides are TGTGCCAGCAGCGTAGAAGCGGGAGACCCCTACGAGCAGTACTTC.

This clone came up once. The V and J genes are TRBV6-1 and TRBJ2-3; 8 bases align to TRBD1. CDR1 and CDR2 from the germline V gene are MNHNS and SASEGT. With V trimmed by 9 bases and J by 0 bases, 5 bases remained unmatched. This CDR3 has 14 residues. CDR3 loop: CARGQDSSTDTQYF. The CDR3 region has the DNA TGTGCCAGGGGACAGGACTCTAGCACAGATACGCAGTATTTT.

The CDR3 coding sequence is TGTGCCAGCAGCTTACGTATACTAGTTGTCAATGAGCAGTTCTTC. It yields the protein CASSLRILVVNEQFF. This chain uses TRBV7-8 with TRBJ2-1, with D possibly matching TRBD2 (5 bases). The germline CDR1 and CDR2 sequences are SGHVS and FQNEAQ. This CDR3 has 15 amino acids. V shed 2 bases and J shed 6 bases, with 14 bases lying between them.

The J gene is TRBJ2-1, the V gene TRBV27, with TRBD1 matching 8 bases. J gave up 10 bases and V 5 bases, and 10 bases lay outside the gene matches. The CDR3 totals 14 residues. Germline values: CDR1 MNHEY, CDR2 SMNVEV (reference sequence). The CDR3 DNA reads TGTGCCAGCAGTACAGAGACAGGGGACAGGGAGCAGTTCTTC. This gives the protein CASSTETGDREQFF.

The chain links TRBV30 to TRBJ2-5; D remains unclear. The CDR3 totals 15 residues. Between the trimmed V and J ends, which lost 0 bases and 2 bases, there was a span of 13 bases. The germline V gene encodes CDR1 GTSNPN and CDR2 SVGIG (reference sequence). As DNA, the CDR3 is TGTGCCTGGAGTGTCGTGACTTCCGCTCAAGAGACCCAGTACTTC. Translated: CAWSVVTSAQETQYF.

The V call is TRBV7-2, the J call TRBJ1-4, with D possibly TRBD1 on 6 matching bases. V lost 1 base, J lost 7 bases, and 13 bases lay in between. In germline, CDR1 is SGHTA, CDR2 FQGNSA. The CDR3 sequence is 15 residues long. Here the CDR3 DNA reads TGTGCCAGCAGCTTAGAAAGGGGGAGCGGTGAAAAACTGTTTTTT. Protein product: CASSLERGSGEKLFF.

The J gene is TRBJ2-3, the V gene TRBV10-3; 12 bases fit TRBD2. The V gene's germline CDR1 is ENHRY and CDR2 SYGVKD. V was pared by 2 bases and J by 2 bases, with 5 bases of the junction left unmatched. The CDR3 loop spans 17 amino acids. Here the CDR3 reads CAISESGLAGPTDTQYF. In DNA form, the CDR3 reads TGTGCCATCAGTGAGAGCGGACTAGCGGGACCCACAGATACGCAGTATTTT.

As DNA, the CDR3 is TGCGCCAGCAGTCAAGAACAGGTAAACACTGAAGCTTTCTTT. Translating it yields CASSQEQVNTEAFF. The chain recombines TRBV23-1 with TRBJ1-1; D is perhaps TRBD1 (5 bases). TRBV23-1 is identified as an open reading frame with a role that is uncertain. The CDR3 has 14 residues. Deletions cut 2 bases from V and 2 bases from J, with 9 bases between.

This chain joins TRBV4-1 and TRBJ1-1, with D possibly matching TRBD1 (5 bases). CDR1 and CDR2 (germline): MGHRA, YSYEKL. CDR3 length: 13 amino acids. Trimming shortened V by 5 bases and J by 1 base, and 8 bases separated the two germline ends. CDR3 DNA sequence: TGCGCCAGCAGCTCTGACAGGAACACTGAAGCTTTCTTT. The encoded protein is CASSSDRNTEAFF.

This CDR3 is CSASLSETQYF. The CDR3 DNA sequence: TGCAGTGCTAGTCTGTCAGAGACCCAGTACTTC. The chain is built from TRBV20-1 and TRBJ2-5; D is uncertain. The length of the CDR3 is 11 residues. Per germline, CDR1 DFQATT and CDR2 SNEGSKA (reference sequence). The ends were cut back, 3 bases at V and 4 bases at J, with 6 bases in the middle.

The V call is TRBV21-1, the J call TRBJ1-5. TRBV21-1 is assigned pseudogene status. The CDR3 runs to 17 residues. The CDR3 is CASSKVPGRISNQPQHF. For the CDR3, the DNA is TGTGCCAGCAGCAAAGTACCGGGTCGAATTAGCAATCAGCCCCAGCATTTT.